This T cell receptor beta chain was identified during a study of blood T cell repertoires in COVID-19. In the study overall: COVID-19 samples, acute and convalescent, were from the United States, Italy and Spain. In each case, the material was cDNA or gDNA derived from T cells, B-cell-depleted T cells, or PBMCs.

J lost 3 bases, V lost 11 bases, and 11 bases had no gene match. The germline V gene has CDR1 KGHDR and CDR2 SFDVKD. The CDR3 sequence is 14 residues long. In the authors' workflow: Cell counts per sample came from amplifying reference gene primers. Repertoires were generated with immunoSEQ multiplex PCR, while TCRdb's copy carries only in-frame clones and drops some. For V, J and clone size, that table is used; D and trimming come from the DNA. The sample lists around 100,000 clones; more than 75% were seen once. The receptor comes from a human donor in a cohort sampled during active COVID-19. Sequences were obtained from peripheral blood. The chain combines TRBV24-1 with TRBJ1-1, with 7 positions matching TRBD1. Written as DNA, the CDR3 is TGTGCCAAACGGGACGGCCAGGGGGACACTGAAGCTTTCTTT. It is translated as CAKRDGQGDTEAFF.